These T cell receptor beta chains were read from a single sample in a study of T-cell reconstitution after alpha-beta-depleted transplantation in children. One entry per CDR3 protein, called by TCRdb with MiXCR from the PCR reads. The sample holds approximately 430,000 distinct CDR3 sequences, around 15% seen once. The sequences come from PBMCs, mostly from graft donor cells, collected 360 days after TCRalphabeta/CD19-depleted stem cell transplant. The source of these receptors is a boy less than two years old who had a stem cell transplant for Wiskott-Aldrich syndrome, so the T cells may come from the graft donor. CDR3s include the opening cysteine and the closing phenylalanine or tryptophan. The D gene is left open where the match is weak. Clone sizes are given selectively: once, few, many, or a class where the clone is expanded.

D: .; size: many; J: TRBJ1-5; V: TRBV25-1; CDR3: CASSHRGVNQPQHF; DNA: TGTGCCAGCAGTCATCGGGGGGTGAATCAGCCCCAGCATTTT
D: .; size: .; J: TRBJ2-5; V: TRBV18; CDR3: CASSPMFREGQETQYF; DNA: TGTGCCAGCTCACCGATGTTCCGGGAAGGCCAAGAGACCCAGTACTTC
D: TRBD2; size: .; J: TRBJ2-1; V: TRBV5-6; CDR3: CASSRISGRTLLSYNEQFF; DNA: TGTGCCAGCAGCCGTATTAGCGGGAGGACCCTACTCTCCTACAATGAGCAGTTCTTC
D: TRBD1; size: few; J: TRBJ2-3; V: TRBV4-3; CDR3: CASSQDLWGQGAADTQYF; DNA: TGCGCCAGCAGCCAAGATCTTTGGGGACAGGGGGCAGCGGATACGCAGTATTTT
D: TRBD2; size: once; J: TRBJ2-1; V: TRBV4-1; CDR3: CASSPGRFYNEQFF; DNA: TGCGCCAGCAGCCCCGGGAGGTTCTACAATGAGCAGTTCTTC
D: .; size: many; J: TRBJ2-5; V: TRBV5-1; CDR3: CASSLGTGETQYF; DNA: TGCGCCAGCAGCCTGGGGACGGGAGAGACCCAGTACTTC
D: .; size: .; J: TRBJ2-2; V: TRBV20-1; CDR3: CSAPKNTGELFF; DNA: TGCAGTGCGCCCAAGAACACCGGGGAGCTGTTTTTT
D: .; size: .; J: TRBJ2-3; V: TRBV6-1; CDR3: CASRGSGPTGTDTQYF; DNA: TGTGCCAGCAGAGGTAGCGGACCGACTGGCACAGATACGCAGTATTTT
D: .; size: many; J: TRBJ2-7; V: TRBV12-3/TRBV12-4; CDR3: CASSFERGEQYF; DNA: TGTGCCAGCAGTTTTGAGAGGGGCGAGCAGTACTTC
D: .; size: few; J: TRBJ2-5; V: TRBV6-1; CDR3: CASRLTVIQETQYF; DNA: TGTGCCAGCAGGCTGACGGTGATACAAGAGACCCAGTACTTC